This T cell receptor beta chain is drawn from a study of identical twins. This clonotype was detected many times. Antigen unknown. Study-wide results and limits: Fewer insertions marked abundant cord blood beta clonotypes; young adult naive trended weakly, memory not at all. Modelling underestimated the level of out-of-frame TCR alpha sharing observed in monozygotic twins. The authors noted that invariant MAIT and iNKT cells could partly confound zero-insertion analyses.

With template switching, a universal primer site was added, and the cDNA carried unique molecular identifiers. TCRdb re-called the 5' RACE reads with MiXCR, one entry per CDR3 protein. This sample has approximately 410,000 distinct CDR3 sequences, with about 18% found just once. The TCR comes from a man aged 45 to 65 in good health. Sequencing was done on a sample of naive T cells sorted from blood.

CDR3 DNA: TGCAGAAAAGTTAACCCAAATGAAAAACTGTTTTTT. Its translation: CRKVNPNEKLFF. The chain links TRBV20-1 to TRBJ1-4; D gene uncertain. There are 12 residues in the CDR3. CDR1 and CDR2 from the germline V gene are DFQATT and SNEGSKA (reference sequence).